In its sample, the clone carrying this T cell receptor (beta chain) was seen a few times. Its antigen is undetermined. This record belongs to a study of vaccination and CD4 T cells after COVID-19. Across the whole study: Each participant was administered two doses of a vaccine, which was either BNT162b2 or mRNA-1273. Collection of post-vaccine samples followed dose two by a median roughly 72 days, spanning a range of 14 to 241.

Treatment defined: approximately nine-day PBMC culture with coronavirus spike peptide pools or control peptides (ViraFEST assay). Germline loops: CDR1 DFQATT, CDR2 SNEGSKA (reference sequence). V dropped 6 bases and J dropped 2 bases, with 8 bases sitting between them. The length of the CDR3 is 11 residues. Oncomine TCR Beta short-read sequencing was applied to DNA from cultured CD4+ T cells. TCRdb independently ran MiXCR on the PCR reads; one entry per CDR3 protein. The data show about 7,600 distinct CDR3 sequences, around three fifths seen once. This chain connects TRBV20-1 to TRBJ2-7; D may be TRBD2 (5 bases). The receptor comes from a human donor with COVID-19. The specimen was cultured CD4+ T cells from blood, collected after SARS-CoV-2 vaccination. This chain's CDR3 is CSARATYEQYF. As DNA, the CDR3 is TGCAGTGCGAGGGCCACCTACGAGCAGTACTTC.